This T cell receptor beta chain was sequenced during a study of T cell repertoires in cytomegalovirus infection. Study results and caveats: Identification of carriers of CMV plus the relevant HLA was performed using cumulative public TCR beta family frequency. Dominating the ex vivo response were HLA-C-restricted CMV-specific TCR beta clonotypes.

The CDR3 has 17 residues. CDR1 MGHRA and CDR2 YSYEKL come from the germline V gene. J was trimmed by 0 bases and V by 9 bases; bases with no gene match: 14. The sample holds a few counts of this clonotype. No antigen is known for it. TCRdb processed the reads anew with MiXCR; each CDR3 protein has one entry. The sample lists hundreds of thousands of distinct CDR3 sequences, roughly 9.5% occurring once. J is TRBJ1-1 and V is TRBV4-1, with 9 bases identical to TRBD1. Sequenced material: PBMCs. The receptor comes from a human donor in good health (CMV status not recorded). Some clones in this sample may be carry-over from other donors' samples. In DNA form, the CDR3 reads TGCGCCAGTCACACTACAGGGGGCTTCGGGATGAACACTGAAGCTTTCTTT. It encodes CASHTTGGFGMNTEAFF.